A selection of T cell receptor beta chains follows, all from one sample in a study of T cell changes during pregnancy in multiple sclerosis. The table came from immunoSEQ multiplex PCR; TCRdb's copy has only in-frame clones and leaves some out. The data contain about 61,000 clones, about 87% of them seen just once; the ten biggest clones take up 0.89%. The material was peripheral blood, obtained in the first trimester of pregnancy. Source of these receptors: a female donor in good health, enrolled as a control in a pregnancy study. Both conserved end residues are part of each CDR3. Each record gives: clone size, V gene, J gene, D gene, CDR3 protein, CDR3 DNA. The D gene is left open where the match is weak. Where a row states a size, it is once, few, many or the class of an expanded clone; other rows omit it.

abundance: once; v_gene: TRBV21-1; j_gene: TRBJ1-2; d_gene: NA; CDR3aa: CASSSRTGSGYGYTF; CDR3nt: TGTGCCAGCAGTTCAAGGACAGGATCGGGCTATGGCTACACCTTC
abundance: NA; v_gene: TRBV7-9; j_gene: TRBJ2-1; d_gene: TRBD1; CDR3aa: CASSFGRGLGRQGNEQFF; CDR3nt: TGTGCCAGCAGCTTTGGGAGAGGACTGGGAAGACAGGGCAATGAGCAGTTCTTC
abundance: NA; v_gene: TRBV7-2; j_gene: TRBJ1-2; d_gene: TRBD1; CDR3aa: CASSLLRTGMDGYTF; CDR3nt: TGTGCCAGCAGCTTATTAAGGACAGGGATGGATGGCTACACCTTC
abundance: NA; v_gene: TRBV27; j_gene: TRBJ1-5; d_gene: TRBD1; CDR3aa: CASSKAPRGPLNQPQHF; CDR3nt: TGTGCCAGCAGCAAGGCCCCAAGGGGGCCACTCAATCAGCCCCAGCATTTT
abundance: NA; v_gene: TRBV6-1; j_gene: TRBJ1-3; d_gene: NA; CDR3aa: CATQGFSGNTIYF; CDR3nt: TGTGCCACCCAGGGTTTCTCTGGAAACACCATATATTTT
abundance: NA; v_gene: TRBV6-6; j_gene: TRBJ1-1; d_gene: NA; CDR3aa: CASSYGRGMNTEAFF; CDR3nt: TGTGCCAGCAGTTACGGGCGGGGCATGAACACTGAAGCTTTCTTT
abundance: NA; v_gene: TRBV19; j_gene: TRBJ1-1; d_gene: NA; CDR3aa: CASTSHRAMNTEAFF; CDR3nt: TGTGCCAGTACCTCGCACAGGGCCATGAACACTGAAGCTTTCTTT
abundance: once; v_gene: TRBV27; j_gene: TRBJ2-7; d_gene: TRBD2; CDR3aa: CASRLGLAGGLHEQYF; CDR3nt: TGTGCCAGCAGACTGGGACTAGCGGGGGGGCTCCACGAGCAGTACTTC
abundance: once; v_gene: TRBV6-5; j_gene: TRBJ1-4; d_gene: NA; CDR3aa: CASSARYQNEKLFF; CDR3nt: TGTGCCAGCAGTGCCCGTTACCAGAATGAAAAACTGTTTTTT
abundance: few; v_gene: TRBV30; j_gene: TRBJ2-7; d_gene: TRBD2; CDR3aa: CAWSVFRTSGGAYEQYF; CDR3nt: TGTGCCTGGAGTGTATTTAGGACTAGCGGGGGGGCCTACGAGCAGTACTTC
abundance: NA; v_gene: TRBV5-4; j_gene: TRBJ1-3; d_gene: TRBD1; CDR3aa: CASSFSPDTGGRDTIYF; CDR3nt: TGTGCCAGCAGCTTTTCTCCCGATACAGGGGGCCGGGACACCATATATTTT
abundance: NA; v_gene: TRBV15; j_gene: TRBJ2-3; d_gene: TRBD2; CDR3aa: CATSRDGGRLAEITDTQYF; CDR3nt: TGTGCCACCAGCAGAGATGGAGGGCGACTAGCGGAAATCACAGATACGCAGTATTTT
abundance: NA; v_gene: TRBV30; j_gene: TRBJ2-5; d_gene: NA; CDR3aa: CAWTEGGQETQYF; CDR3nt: TGTGCCTGGACCGAAGGGGGTCAAGAGACCCAGTACTTC
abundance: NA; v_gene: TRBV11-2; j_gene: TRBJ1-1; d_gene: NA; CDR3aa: CASSLDPLDMNTEAFF; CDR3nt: TGTGCCAGCAGCTTAGACCCCTTGGACATGAACACTGAAGCTTTCTTT
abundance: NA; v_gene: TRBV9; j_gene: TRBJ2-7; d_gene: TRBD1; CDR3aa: CASSVAGQVYEQYF; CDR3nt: TGTGCCAGCAGCGTAGCCGGACAGGTCTACGAGCAGTACTTC
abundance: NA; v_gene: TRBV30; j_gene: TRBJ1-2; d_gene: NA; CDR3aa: CAWKIAGPSPFF; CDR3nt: TGTGCCTGGAAAATCGCAGGGCCCAGCCCCTTCTTC
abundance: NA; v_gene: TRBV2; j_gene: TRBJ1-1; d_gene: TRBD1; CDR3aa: CASRENAGQGINTEAFF; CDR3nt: TGTGCCAGCAGGGAAAATGCCGGACAGGGGATTAACACTGAAGCTTTCTTT
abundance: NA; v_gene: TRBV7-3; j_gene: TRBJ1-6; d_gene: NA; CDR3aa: CASSSRTLGSSPLHF; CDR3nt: TGTGCCAGCAGCTCGCGGACCCTAGGGAGTTCACCCCTCCACTTT
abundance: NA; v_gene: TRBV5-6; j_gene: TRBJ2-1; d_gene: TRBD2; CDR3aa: CASSPYGGVSYNEQFF; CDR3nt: TGTGCCAGCAGCCCTTATGGGGGGGTATCCTACAATGAGCAGTTCTTC
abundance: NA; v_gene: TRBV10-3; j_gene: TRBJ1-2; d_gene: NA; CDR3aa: CAISDLRTANYGYTF; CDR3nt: TGTGCCATCAGTGACCTTCGGACAGCTAACTATGGCTACACCTTC
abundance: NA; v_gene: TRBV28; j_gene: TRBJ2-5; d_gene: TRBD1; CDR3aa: CASSFLDRSGTQYF; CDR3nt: TGTGCCAGCAGTTTTTTGGACAGGTCAGGGACCCAGTACTTC
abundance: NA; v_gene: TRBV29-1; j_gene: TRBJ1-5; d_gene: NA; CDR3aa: CSVGEGGQPQHF; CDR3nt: TGCAGCGTTGGTGAGGGGGGGCAGCCCCAGCATTTT
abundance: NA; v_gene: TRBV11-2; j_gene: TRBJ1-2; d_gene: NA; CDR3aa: CASRTSGGAFGYTF; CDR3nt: TGTGCCAGCAGAACCAGCGGAGGGGCGTTTGGCTACACCTTC
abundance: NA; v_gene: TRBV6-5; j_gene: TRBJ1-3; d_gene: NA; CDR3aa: CASRSGGSGNTIYF; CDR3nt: TGTGCCAGCAGGTCCGGGGGGTCTGGAAACACCATATATTTT
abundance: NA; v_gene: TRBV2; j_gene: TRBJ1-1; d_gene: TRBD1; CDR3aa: CASSGVGQGEYTEAFF; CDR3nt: TGTGCCAGCAGTGGGGTCGGGCAGGGGGAATACACTGAAGCTTTCTTT
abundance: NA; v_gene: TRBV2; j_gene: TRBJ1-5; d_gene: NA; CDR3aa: CASSEGGQPQHF; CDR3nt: TGTGCCAGCAGTGAGGGAGGTCAGCCCCAGCATTTT
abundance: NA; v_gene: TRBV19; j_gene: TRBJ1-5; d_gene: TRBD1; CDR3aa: CASFTGGLGNQPQHF; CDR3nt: TGTGCCAGTTTCACAGGGGGCCTTGGCAATCAGCCCCAGCATTTT
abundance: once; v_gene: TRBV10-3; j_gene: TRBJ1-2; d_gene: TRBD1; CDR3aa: CAISGGRQGYGYTF; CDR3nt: TGTGCCATCAGTGGAGGGAGACAGGGCTATGGCTACACCTTC
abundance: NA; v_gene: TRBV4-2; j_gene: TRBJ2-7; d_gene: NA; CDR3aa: CASSQDASVGSYEQYF; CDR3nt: TGTGCCAGCAGCCAAGATGCTAGCGTAGGGTCCTACGAGCAGTACTTC
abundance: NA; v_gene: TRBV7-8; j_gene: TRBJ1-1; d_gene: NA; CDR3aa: CASLEEKGSLKEAFF; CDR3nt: TGTGCCAGCCTCGAGGAGAAGGGGTCCTTGAAAGAAGCTTTCTTT
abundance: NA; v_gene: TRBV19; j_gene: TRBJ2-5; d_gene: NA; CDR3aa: CASSDQESSGIQETQYF; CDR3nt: TGTGCCAGTAGCGACCAGGAGAGTAGCGGAATCCAAGAGACCCAGTACTTC
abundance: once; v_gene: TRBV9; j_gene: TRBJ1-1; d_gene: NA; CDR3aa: CASSVGSGDDTEAFF; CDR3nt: TGTGCCAGCAGCGTAGGCTCAGGGGACGACACTGAAGCTTTCTTT
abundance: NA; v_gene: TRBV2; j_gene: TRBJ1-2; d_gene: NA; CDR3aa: CATQGSDYGYTF; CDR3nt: TGTGCCACCCAGGGGAGTGACTATGGCTACACCTTC
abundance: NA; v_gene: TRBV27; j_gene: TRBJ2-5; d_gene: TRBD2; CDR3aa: CASTPPGGETQYF; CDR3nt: TGTGCCAGCACCCCCCCGGGGGGGGAGACCCAGTACTTC
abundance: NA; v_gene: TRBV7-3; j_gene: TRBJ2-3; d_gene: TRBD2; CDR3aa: CASSFLAGGTDTQYF; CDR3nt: TGTGCCAGCAGCTTCCTAGCGGGGGGCACAGATACGCAGTATTTT
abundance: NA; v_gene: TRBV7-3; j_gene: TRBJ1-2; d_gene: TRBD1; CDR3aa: CASSLGGTGANYGYTF; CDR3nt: TGTGCCAGCAGCTTAGGGGGGACAGGCGCTAACTATGGCTACACCTTC
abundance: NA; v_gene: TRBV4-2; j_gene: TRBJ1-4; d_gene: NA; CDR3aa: CASSQSPGLRDEKLFF; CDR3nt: TGTGCCAGCAGCCAGTCCCCGGGATTAAGGGATGAAAAACTGTTTTTT
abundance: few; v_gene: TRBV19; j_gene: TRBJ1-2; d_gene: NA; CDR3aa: CASSIGTGMPRYGYTF; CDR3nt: TGTGCCAGTAGTATAGGTACCGGGATGCCACGCTATGGCTACACCTTC
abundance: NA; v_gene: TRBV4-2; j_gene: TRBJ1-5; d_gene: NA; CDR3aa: CASSPHNRQINQPQHF; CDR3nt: TGTGCCAGCAGCCCCCACAATCGCCAGATCAATCAGCCCCAGCATTTT
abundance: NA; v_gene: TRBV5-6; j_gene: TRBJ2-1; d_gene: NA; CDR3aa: CASSLSRAYNEQFF; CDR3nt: TGTGCCAGCAGCTTGAGTCGGGCCTACAATGAGCAGTTCTTC
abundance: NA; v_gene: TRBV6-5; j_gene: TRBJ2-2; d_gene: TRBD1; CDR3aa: CASRSGTGDTGELFF; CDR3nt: TGTGCCAGCAGATCCGGGACAGGGGATACCGGGGAGCTGTTTTTT
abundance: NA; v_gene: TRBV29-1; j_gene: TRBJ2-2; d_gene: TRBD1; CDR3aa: CSSRTGGTGELFF; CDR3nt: TGCAGCTCTCGGACAGGGGGCACCGGGGAGCTGTTTTTT
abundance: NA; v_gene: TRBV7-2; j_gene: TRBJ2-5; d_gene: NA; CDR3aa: CASSLQGSETQYF; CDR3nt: TGTGCCAGCAGCCTACAGGGATCTGAGACCCAGTACTTC
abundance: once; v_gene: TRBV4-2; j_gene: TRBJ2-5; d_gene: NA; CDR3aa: CASSRGWQGKGQETQYF; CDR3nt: TGTGCCAGCAGCCGCGGTTGGCAGGGGAAGGGCCAAGAGACCCAGTACTTC
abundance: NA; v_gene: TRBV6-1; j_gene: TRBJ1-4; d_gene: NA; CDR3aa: CASSGQGKLFF; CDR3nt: TGTGCCAGCAGTGGCCAGGGAAAACTGTTTTTT
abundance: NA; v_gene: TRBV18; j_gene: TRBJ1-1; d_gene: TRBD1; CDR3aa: CASSLGQGNTEAFF; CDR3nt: TGTGCCAGCTCACTCGGACAGGGGAACACTGAAGCTTTCTTT
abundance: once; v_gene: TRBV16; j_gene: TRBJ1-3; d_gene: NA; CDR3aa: CASSQSRAVGNTIYF; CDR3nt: TGTGCCAGCAGCCAATCGAGGGCTGTAGGAAACACCATATATTTT
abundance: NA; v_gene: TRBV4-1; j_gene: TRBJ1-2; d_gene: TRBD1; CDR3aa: CASSLQGDYGYTF; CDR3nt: TGCGCCAGCAGCTTACAGGGGGACTATGGCTACACCTTC
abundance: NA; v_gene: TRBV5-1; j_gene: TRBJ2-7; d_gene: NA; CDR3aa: CASSFDGGAEQYF; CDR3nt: TGCGCCAGCAGCTTCGACGGAGGGGCCGAGCAGTACTTC
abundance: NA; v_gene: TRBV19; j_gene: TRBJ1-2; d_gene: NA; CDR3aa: CASSIESRGAGYTF; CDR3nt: TGTGCCAGTAGTATAGAGAGCAGGGGAGCTGGCTACACCTTC
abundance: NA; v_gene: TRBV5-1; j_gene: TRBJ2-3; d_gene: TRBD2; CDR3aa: CASSLVSSGGPSDTQYF; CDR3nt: TGCGCCAGCAGCTTGGTGTCCAGCGGGGGGCCATCCGATACGCAGTATTTT